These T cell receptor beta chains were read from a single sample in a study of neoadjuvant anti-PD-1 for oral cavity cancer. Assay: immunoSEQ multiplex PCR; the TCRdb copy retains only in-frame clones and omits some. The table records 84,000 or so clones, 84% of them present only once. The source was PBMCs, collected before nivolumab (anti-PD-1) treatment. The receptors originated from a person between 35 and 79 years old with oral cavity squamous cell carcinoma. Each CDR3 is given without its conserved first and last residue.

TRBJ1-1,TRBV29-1,SVTEEAF
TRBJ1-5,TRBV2,ASSEQGPYSNQPQH
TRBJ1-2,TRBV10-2,ASSEATAIYGYT
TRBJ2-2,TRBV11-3,ASSSSGLNTGELF
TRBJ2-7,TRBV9,ASSVGREVSEQY
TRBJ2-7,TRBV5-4,ASSSTSGPIGEQY
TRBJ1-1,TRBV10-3,ASWTGVNTEAF
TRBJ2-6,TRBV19,ASGLRGTGANVLT
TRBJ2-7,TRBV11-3,ASSLGRLYEQY
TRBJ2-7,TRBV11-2,ASSLAVSGGYEQY
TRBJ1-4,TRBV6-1,ASSEARTGVNEKLF
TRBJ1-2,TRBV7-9,ASSTNYGYT
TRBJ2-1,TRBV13,ASTVRLAGVSEQF
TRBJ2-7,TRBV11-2,ASSSTGGPYEQY
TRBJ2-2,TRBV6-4,ASTNGHGELF
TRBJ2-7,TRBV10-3,AISDSDVAQY
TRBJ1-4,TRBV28,ASKTANEKLF
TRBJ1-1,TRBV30,AWSVTGPEAF
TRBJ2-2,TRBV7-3,ASRDPGHSNTGELF
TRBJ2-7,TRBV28,ASSYYEQY
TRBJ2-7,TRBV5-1,ASSPWTGGYEQY
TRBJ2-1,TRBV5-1,ASSSDGQKYNEQF
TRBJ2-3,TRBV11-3,ASSTRQGGTDTQY
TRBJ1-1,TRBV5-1,ASSSQGLAEAF
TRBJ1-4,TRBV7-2,ASRDRGGEKLF
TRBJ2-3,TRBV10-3,AISDTSPDTQY
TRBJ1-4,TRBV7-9,ASSLAQGLGANEKLF
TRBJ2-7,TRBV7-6,ASSSSSSAPYEQY
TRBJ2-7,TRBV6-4,ASRTGTGP
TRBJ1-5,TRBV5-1,ASSPGNNNQPQH
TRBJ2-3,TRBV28,ASTTALEDTQY
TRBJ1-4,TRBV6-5,ASSYSRDEKLF
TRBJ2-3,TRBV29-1,SVGENTQY
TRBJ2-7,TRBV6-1,ASSEGDAGISSYEQY
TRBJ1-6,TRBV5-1,ASSMESYNSPLH
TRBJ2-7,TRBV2,ASTPLAGGTYEQY
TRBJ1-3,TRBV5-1,ASSPGAGTEKRNTIY
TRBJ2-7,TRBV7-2,ASSPWGDSPTYEQY
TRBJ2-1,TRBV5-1,ASSLGAGSYNEQF
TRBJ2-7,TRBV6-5,ASSRSGTGAYEQY
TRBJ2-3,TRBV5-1,ASSNGGAHPDTQY
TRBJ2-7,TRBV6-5,ASSYGGGRYEQY
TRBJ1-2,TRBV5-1,ASSLEMGHGYT
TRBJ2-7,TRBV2,ASRERDRTYEQY
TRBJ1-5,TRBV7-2,ASSLLGVNQPQH
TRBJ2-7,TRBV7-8,ASSAPGVQY
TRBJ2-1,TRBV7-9,ASSSRDNEQF
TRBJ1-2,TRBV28,ASSLGPQGVGGYT
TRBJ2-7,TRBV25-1,ASSETGTSGSYEQY
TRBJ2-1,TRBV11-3,ASSLAAGEWNEQF
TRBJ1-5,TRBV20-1,SHRGKPQH
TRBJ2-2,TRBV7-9,ASSSYPTSGRTGELF